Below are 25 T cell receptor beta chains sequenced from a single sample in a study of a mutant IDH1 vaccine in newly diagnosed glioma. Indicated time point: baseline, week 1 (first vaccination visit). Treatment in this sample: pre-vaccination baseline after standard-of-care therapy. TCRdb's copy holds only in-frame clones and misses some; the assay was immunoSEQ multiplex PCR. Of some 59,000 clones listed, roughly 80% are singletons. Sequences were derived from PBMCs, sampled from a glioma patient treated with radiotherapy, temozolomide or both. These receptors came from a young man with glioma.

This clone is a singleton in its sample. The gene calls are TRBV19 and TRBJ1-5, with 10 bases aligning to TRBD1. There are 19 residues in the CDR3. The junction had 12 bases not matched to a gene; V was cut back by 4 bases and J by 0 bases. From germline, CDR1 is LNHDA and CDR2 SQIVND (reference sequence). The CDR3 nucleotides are TGTGCCAGTAGTACCCTGCCGGGACAGGGGTTTTTTAGCAATCAGCCCCAGCATTTT. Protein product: CASSTLPGQGFFSNQPQHF.

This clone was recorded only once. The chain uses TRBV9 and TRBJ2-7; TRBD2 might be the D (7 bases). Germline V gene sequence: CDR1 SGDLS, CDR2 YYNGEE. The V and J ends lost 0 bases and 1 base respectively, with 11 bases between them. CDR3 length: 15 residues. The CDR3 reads CASSVGGRGSYEQYF. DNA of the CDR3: TGTGCCAGCAGCGTAGGGGGGCGGGGGTCCTACGAGCAGTACTTC.

The CDR3 reads CASSQAQHGYTF. As DNA, the CDR3 is TGCGCCAGCAGCCAAGCCCAGCATGGCTACACCTTC. The chain joins TRBV4-3 to TRBJ1-2; no clear D. Trimming removed 1 base from V and 6 bases from J, with 6 bases in between. Germline V gene data show CDR1 as LGHNA and CDR2 as YSLEER. The CDR3 is made up of 12 amino acids.

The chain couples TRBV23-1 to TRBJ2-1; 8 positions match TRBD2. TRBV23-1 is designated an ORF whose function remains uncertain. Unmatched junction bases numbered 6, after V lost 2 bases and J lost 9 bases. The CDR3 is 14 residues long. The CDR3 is CASSQARGGLEQFF. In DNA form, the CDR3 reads TGCGCCAGCAGTCAAGCCCGCGGGGGGCTTGAGCAGTTCTTC.

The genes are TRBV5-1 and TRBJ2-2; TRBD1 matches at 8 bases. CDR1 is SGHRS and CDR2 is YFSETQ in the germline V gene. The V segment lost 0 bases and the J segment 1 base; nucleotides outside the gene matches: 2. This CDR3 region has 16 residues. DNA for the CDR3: TGCGCCAGCAGCTTGGACAGGGGGTGGAACACCGGGGAGCTGTTTTTT. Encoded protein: CASSLDRGWNTGELFF. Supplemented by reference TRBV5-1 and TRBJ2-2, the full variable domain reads KAGVTQTPRYLIKTRGQQVTLSCSPISGHRSVSWYQQTPGQGLQFLFEYFSETQRNKGNFPGRFSGRQFSNSRSEMNVSTLELGDSALYLCASSLDRGWNTGELFFGEGSRLTVL.

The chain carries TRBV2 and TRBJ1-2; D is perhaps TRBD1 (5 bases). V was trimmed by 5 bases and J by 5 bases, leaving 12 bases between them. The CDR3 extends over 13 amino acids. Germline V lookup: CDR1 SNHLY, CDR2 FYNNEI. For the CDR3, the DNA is TGTGCCAGCAGTCAAGGGGCAGGTTATGGCTACACCTTC. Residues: CASSQGAGYGYTF. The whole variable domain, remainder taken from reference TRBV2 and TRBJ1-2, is EPEVTQTPSHQVTQMGQEVILRCVPISNHLYFYWYRQILGQKVEFLVSFYNNEISEKSEIFDDQFSVERPDGSNFTLKIRSTKLEDSAMYFCASSQGAGYGYTFGSGTRLTVV.

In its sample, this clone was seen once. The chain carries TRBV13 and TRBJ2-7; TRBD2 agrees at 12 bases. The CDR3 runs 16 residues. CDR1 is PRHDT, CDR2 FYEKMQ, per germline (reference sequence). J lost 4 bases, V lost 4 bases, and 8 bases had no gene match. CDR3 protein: CASSSWTSGNPYEQYF. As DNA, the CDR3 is TGTGCCAGCAGCTCCTGGACTAGCGGGAATCCTTACGAGCAGTACTTC.

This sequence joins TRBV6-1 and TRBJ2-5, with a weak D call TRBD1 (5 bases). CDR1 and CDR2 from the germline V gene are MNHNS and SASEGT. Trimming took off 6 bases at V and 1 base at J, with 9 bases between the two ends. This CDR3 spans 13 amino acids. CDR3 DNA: TGTGCCAGCAGAAGACAGCTCCAAGAGACCCAGTACTTC. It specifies CASRRQLQETQYF.

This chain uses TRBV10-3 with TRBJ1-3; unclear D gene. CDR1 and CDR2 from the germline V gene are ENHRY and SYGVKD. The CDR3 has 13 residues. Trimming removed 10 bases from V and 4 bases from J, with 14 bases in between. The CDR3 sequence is CANSPGNGNTIYF. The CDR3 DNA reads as TGTGCCAACTCCCCGGGGAACGGAAACACCATATATTTT.

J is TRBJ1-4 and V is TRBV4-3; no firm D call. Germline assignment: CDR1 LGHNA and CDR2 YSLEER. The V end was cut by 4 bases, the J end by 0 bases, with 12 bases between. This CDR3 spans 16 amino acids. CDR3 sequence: CASSPDRGATNEKLFF. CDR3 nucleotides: TGCGCCAGCAGCCCCGACCGAGGCGCAACTAATGAAAAACTGTTTTTT.

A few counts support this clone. CDR3 nucleotides: TGTGCCAGCAGTTTACCTGGACAGGATAATCAGCCCCAGCATTTT. This gives the protein CASSLPGQDNQPQHF. This chain links TRBV28 with TRBJ1-5; 7 bases are shared with TRBD1. This CDR3 has 15 residues. Germline values: CDR1 MDHEN, CDR2 SYDVKM. V gave up 2 bases and J gave up 4 bases; unmatched junction bases: 5.

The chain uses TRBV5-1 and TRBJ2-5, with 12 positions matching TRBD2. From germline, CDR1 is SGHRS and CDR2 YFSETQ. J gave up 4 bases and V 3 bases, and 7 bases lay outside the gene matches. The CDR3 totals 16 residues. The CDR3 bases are TGCGCCAGCAGCTCGACTAGCGGGAGCATAGGAGAGACCCAGTACTTC. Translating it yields CASSSTSGSIGETQYF.

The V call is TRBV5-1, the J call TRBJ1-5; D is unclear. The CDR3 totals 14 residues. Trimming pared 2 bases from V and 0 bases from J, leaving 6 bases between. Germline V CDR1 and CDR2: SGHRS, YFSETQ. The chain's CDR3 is CASSFGDSNQPQHF. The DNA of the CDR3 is TGCGCCAGCAGCTTTGGGGATAGCAATCAGCCCCAGCATTTT.

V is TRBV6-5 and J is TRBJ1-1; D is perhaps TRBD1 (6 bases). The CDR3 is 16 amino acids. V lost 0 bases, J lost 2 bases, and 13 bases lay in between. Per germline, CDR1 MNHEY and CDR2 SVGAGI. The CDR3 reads CASSYSTGRKNTEAFF. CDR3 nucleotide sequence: TGTGCCAGCAGTTACTCGACAGGACGGAAAAACACTGAAGCTTTCTTT.

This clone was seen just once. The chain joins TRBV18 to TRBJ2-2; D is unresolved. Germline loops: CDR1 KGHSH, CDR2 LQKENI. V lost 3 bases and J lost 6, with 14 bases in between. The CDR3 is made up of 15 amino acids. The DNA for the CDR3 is TGTGCCAGCTCACCGCAGTGGGTCCACTCCGGGGAGCTGTTTTTT. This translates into CASSPQWVHSGELFF.

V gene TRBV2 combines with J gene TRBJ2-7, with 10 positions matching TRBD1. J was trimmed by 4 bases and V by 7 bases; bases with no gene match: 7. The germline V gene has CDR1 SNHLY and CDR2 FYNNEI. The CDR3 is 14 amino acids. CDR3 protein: CASIWRDRGYEQYF. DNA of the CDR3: TGTGCCAGCATATGGCGGGACAGGGGTTACGAGCAGTACTTC.

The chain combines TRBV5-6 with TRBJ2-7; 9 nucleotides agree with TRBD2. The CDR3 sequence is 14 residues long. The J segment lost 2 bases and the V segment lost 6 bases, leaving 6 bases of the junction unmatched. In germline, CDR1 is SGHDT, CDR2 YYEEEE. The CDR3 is CASTLGTSPYEQYF. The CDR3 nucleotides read TGTGCCAGCACCCTAGGGACTAGCCCCTACGAGCAGTACTTC.

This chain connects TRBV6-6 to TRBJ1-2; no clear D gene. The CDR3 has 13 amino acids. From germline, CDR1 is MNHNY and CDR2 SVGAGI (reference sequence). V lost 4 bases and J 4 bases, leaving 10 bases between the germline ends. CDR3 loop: CASSSGKAYGYTF. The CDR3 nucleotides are TGTGCCAGCAGTTCCGGGAAGGCCTATGGCTACACCTTC.

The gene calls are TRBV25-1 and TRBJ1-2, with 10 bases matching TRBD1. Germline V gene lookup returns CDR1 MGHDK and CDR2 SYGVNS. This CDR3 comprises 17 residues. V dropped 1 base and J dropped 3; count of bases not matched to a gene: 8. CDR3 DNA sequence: TGTGCCAGCAGTGAATTTTGGGACAGGGGTGGTGACTATGGCTACACCTTC. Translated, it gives CASSEFWDRGGDYGYTF.

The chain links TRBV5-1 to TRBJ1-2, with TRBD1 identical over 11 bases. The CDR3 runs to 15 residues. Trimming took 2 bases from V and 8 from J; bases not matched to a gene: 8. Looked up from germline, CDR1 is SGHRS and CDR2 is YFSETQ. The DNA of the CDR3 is TGCGCCAGCAGCTTAATGGACAGGGGGCTAGGAGGCTACACCTTC. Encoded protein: CASSLMDRGLGGYTF.

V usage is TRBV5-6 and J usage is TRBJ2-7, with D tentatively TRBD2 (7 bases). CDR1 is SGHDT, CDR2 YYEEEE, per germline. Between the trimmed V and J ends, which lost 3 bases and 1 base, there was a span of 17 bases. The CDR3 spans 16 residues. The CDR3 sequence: CASSWGGQWGSYEQYF. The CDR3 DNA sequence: TGTGCCAGCAGCTGGGGGGGGCAGTGGGGTTCCTACGAGCAGTACTTC.

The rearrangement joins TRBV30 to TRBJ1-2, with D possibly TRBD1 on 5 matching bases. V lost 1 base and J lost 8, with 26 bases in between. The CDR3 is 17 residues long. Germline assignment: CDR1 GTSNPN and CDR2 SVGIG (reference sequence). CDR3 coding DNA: TGTGCCTGGAGTGAGGTTCTACCGGATTTGTGGGGCCGGGGCTACACCTTC. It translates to CAWSEVLPDLWGRGYTF.

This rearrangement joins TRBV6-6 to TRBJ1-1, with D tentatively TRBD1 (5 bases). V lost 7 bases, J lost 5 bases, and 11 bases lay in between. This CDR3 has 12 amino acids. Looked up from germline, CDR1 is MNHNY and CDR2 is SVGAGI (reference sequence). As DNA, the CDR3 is TGTGCCAGCATCGGTGGGGGGACTGAAGCTTTCTTT. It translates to CASIGGGTEAFF.

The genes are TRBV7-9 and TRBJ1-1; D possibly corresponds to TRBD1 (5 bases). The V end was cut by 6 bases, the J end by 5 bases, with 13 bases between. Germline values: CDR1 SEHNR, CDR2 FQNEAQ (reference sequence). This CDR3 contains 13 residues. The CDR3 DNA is TGTGCCAGCAGTCCAGGGAAGAGGACTGAAGCTTTCTTT. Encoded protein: CASSPGKRTEAFF.

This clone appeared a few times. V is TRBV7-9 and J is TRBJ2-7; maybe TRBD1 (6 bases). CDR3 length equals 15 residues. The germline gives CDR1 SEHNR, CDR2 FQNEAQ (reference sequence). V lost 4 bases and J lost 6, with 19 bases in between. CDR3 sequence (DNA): TGTGCCAGCAGCTCCCAGGACAGAGGACCCCTCGAGCAGTACTTC. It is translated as CASSSQDRGPLEQYF.